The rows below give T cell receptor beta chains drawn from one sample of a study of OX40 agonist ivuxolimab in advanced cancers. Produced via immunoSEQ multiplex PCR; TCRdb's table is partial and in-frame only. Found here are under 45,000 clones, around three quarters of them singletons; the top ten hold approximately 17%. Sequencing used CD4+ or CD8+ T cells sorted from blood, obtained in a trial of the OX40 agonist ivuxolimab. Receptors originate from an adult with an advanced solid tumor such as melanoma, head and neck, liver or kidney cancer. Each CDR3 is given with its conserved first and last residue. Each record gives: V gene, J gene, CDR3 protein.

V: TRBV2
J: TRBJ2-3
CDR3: CASRWTGSTDTQYF

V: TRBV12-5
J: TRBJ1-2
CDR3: CASGLPPSFGEGGYTF

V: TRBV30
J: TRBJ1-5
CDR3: CAWSMGSGYQPQHF

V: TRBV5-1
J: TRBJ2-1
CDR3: CASFLRSGGASLYEQFF

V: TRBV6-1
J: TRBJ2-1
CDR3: CASIPGANNEQFF

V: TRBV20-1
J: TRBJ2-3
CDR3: CSARKDRAQYF

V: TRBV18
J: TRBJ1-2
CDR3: CASSLGTGNYGYTF

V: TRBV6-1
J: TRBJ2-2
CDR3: CASSEGTGGKRELFF

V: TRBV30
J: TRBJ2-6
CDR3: CAWTEPNSGANVLTF

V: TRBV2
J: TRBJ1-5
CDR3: CASSESRSGNQPQHF

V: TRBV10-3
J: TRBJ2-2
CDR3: CAISETTGGRGELFF

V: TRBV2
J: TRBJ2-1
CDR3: CASSVNLRGEQFF

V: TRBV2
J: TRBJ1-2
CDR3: CASTSRRGGIDYGYTF

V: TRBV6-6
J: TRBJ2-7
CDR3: CASSLGQDYEQYF

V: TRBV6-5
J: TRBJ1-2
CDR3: CASTLQGNGYTF

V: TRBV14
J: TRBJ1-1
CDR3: CASSQVGEAFF

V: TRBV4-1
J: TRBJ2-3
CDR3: CASSPGPSSSTDTQYF

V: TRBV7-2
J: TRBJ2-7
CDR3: CASSLTGSSYEQYF

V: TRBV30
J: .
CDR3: CAWSARGGRPEQYF

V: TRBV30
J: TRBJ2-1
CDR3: CAWSVQLPNEQFF

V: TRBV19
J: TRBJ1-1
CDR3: CASSGQGVIHTEAFF

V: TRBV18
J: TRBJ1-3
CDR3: CASSPFSLRDRAGNTIYF

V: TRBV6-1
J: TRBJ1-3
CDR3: CASRGDSGGNTIYF

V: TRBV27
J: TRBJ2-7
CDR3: CASSFWTGHYEQYF

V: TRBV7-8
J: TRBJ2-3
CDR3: CASSLVRTGGKTDTQYF

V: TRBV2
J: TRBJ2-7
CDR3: CASSAGASSYEQYF

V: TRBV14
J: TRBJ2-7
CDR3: CASSQDLVGEQYF

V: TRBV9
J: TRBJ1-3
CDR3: CASSVGDSGNTIYF